The clone carrying this T cell receptor (beta chain) has a count of ten or more. Looked up from germline, CDR1 is SGHRS and CDR2 is YFSETQ. The CDR3 length is 14 residues. V lost 4 bases and J 7 bases, leaving 15 bases between the germline ends. This entry is derived from a study of prognosis after radiotherapy for stage I lung cancer. Genomic DNA yielded TCR beta CDR3, amplified by two-round multiplex PCR. The first round of PCR was done with primers that matched each TRBV and TRBJ gene. TCRdb ran MiXCR on the multiplex PCR reads and lists one entry per CDR3 protein. This sample has 30,000 to 40,000 distinct CDR3 sequences; around 30% occur once, and the top ten carry around 29%.

Sample: PBMCs, taken before or after stereotactic body radiation therapy (not recorded which). The chain employs TRBV5-1 and TRBJ2-1; no firm D call. The clonotype comes from a donor at least 50 years old with non-small cell lung cancer. The DNA of the CDR3 is TGCGCCAGCAGCAACGGGCCAGTGGCTAATGAGCAGTTCTTC. This translates into CASSNGPVANEQFF.